This T cell receptor (beta chain) was sequenced for a study of blood T cells in healthy people across ages. General study findings and limits: Among long-lived donors, naive CD4+ cells were more numerous and diversity higher than in aged donors.

A sample-barcoded 5' primer and a J-beta primer mix were used in a second PCR of roughly 6 to 11 cycles. Through a template-switch adaptor with 12 random nucleotides, each cDNA molecule received a tag. Each CDR3 protein is one row after TCRdb ran MiXCR on the 5' RACE reads. This sample has about 1,500,000 distinct CDR3 sequences, with 40% to 50% found just once. This CDR3 contains 12 residues. Germline CDR1 and CDR2: ENHRY and SYGVKD. The V end lost 6 bases, the J end lost 0 bases, and 6 bases lay between the germline ends. Per sample, a minimum of 6 million PBMCs were isolated. Total RNA extracted from each sample amounted to at least 6 micrograms. As concerns this clonotype: As yet, its antigen is unknown. This may come from a read error, since a much larger clone is one base off.

The chain recombines TRBV10-3 with TRBJ2-7; no definite D call. Sequencing was done on a sample of blood. This clonotype originated in a young woman in good health. The CDR3 DNA reads TGTGCCATCAGCTGGAGCTCCTACGAGCAGTACTTC. This gives the protein CAISWSSYEQYF.